This TCR beta chain originates from a study of Graves' ophthalmopathy and Graves' hyperthyroidism. Study-level findings and limits: Prediction of ophthalmopathy progression reached about 65% sensitivity and around 72% specificity. For separating ophthalmopathy from stable hyperthyroidism, a 13-signature model gave almost 90% sensitivity and about 80% specificity.

RNA transcripts were the template, and TCR beta CDR3 regions were amplified from them. Second-round multiplex PCR followed a first-round RT-PCR using HTBI primers. MiXCR, run by TCRdb on the multiplex PCR reads, gives a single entry per CDR3 protein. The sample includes 300,000 or so distinct CDR3 sequences, about 17% of them seen just once. The germline V gene encodes CDR1 SQVTM and CDR2 ANQGSEA. The CDR3 has 14 residues. V shed 5 bases and J shed 4 bases, with 17 bases lying between them. This clonotype appeared many times. Its antigen remains unidentified. The gene calls are TRBV29-1 and TRBJ1-2; weak D call: TRBD1 (5 bases). This receptor was taken from an adult man with Graves' ophthalmopathy. The sequenced sample consisted of peripheral blood. CDR3: CSVLRDERIYGYTF. CDR3 DNA: TGCAGCGTTCTTAGGGACGAACGCATCTATGGCTACACCTTC. Full variable domain (rest looked up from reference TRBV29-1 and TRBJ1-2): SAVISQKPSRDICQRGTSLTIQCQVDSQVTMMFWYRQQPGQSLTLIATANQGSEATYESGFVIDKFPISRPNLTFSTLTVSNMSPEDSSIYLCSVLRDERIYGYTFGSGTRLTVV.